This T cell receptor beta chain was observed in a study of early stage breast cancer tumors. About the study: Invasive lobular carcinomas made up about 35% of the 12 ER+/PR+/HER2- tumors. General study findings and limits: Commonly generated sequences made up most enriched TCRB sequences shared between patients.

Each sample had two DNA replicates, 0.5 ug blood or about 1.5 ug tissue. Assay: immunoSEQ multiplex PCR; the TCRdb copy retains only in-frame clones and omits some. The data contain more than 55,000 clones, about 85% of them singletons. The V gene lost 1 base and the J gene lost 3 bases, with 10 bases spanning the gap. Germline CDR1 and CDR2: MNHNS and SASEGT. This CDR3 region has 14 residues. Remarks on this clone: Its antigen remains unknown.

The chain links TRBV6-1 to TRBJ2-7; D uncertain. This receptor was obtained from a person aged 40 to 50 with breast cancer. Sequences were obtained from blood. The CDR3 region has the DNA TGTGCCAGCAGTGAAGAGGCCAGGAGCTACGAGCAGTACTTC. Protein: CASSEEARSYEQYF.